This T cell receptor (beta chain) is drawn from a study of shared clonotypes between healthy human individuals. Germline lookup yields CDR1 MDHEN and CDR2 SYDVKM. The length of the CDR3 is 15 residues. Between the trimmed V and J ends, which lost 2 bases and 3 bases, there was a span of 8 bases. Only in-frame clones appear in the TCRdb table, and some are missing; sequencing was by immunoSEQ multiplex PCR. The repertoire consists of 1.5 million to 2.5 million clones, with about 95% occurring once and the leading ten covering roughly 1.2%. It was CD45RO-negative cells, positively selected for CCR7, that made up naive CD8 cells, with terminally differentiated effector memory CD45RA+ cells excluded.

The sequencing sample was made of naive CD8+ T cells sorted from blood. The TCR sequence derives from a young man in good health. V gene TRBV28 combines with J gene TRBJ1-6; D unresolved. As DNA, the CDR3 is TGTGCCAGCAGTTTAGAACAGTTCTATAATTCACCCCTCCACTTT. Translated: CASSLEQFYNSPLHF. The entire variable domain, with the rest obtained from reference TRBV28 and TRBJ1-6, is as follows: DVKVTQSSRYLVKRTGEKVFLECVQDMDHENMFWYRQDPGLGLRLIYFSYDVKMKEKGDIPEGYSVSREKKERFSLILESASTNQTSMYLCASSLEQFYNSPLHFGNGTRLTVT.